This entry features one T cell receptor beta chain sequence. Sequencing used immunoSEQ multiplex PCR; TCRdb keeps in-frame clones, though not all of them. The sample includes 150,000 to 200,000 clones, about 86% of them seen just once. V shed 3 bases and J shed 3 bases, with 8 bases lying between them. The CDR3 is 13 amino acids. The V gene's germline CDR1 is MDHEN and CDR2 SYDVKM. The sample comes from a study of blood T cell repertoires in COVID-19. The receptor comes from a man younger than 35 with active or convalescent COVID-19. The sample consisted of peripheral blood. This rearrangement joins TRBV28 to TRBJ1-2; D not certain. CDR3 nucleotides: TGTGCCAGCAGTTTGGGGAGTTACTATGGCTACACCTTC. Translated, it gives CASSLGSYYGYTF.